The rows below give T cell receptor beta chains drawn from one sample of a study of blood T cell repertoires in COVID-19. The assay was immunoSEQ multiplex PCR, and TCRdb's table has in-frame clones only and misses some. The repertoire holds 180,000 or so clones, with more than 70% as singletons. Sequences were obtained from peripheral blood. The receptors derive from an older woman with acute or convalescent COVID-19. CDR3s include the opening cysteine and the closing phenylalanine or tryptophan. The order of the fields is J gene, D gene, clone size, CDR3 length, V gene, CDR3 protein, CDR3 DNA. D genes are given only for firm matches. Clone size, where shown, is once, few, many, or a class for clones that have expanded.

>TRBJ2-5|TRBD2|-|14|TRBV2
CASRPLAGRETQYF
TGTGCCAGCAGGCCCCTAGCGGGAAGAGAGACCCAGTACTTC
>TRBJ2-1|TRBD2|-|15|TRBV7-9
CASSPRLAGAGEQFF
TGTGCCAGCAGCCCCCGACTAGCGGGAGCGGGAGAGCAGTTCTTC
>TRBJ2-4|-|-|15|TRBV25-1
CARTPGFGAKNIQYF
TGTGCCAGAACTCCGGGGTTCGGAGCCAAAAACATTCAGTACTTC
>TRBJ1-1|-|-|13|TRBV12-3/TRBV12-4
CASSFKRDTEAFF
TGTGCCAGCAGTTTTAAGAGGGACACTGAAGCTTTCTTT
>TRBJ2-1|TRBD2|-|16|TRBV7-2
CASSLSRLAGGGEQFF
TGTGCCAGCAGCTTATCTCGCCTAGCGGGAGGGGGTGAGCAGTTCTTC
>TRBJ2-3|-|-|17|TRBV14
CASSQDRRLQGTDTQYF
TGTGCCAGCAGCCAAGATCGTCGACTCCAGGGGACAGATACGCAGTATTTT
>TRBJ1-2|TRBD1|-|15|TRBV19
CASSESGTGNYGYTF
TGTGCCAGTAGTGAGTCCGGGACAGGGAACTATGGCTACACCTTC
>TRBJ1-5|-|-|15|TRBV18
CASSPPDSPNQPQHF
TGTGCCAGCTCACCACCGGACAGCCCGAATCAGCCCCAGCATTTT
>TRBJ2-7|-|-|13|TRBV7-8
CASSFRTSGEQYF
TGTGCCAGCAGCTTCCGGACTTCTGGCGAGCAGTACTTC
>TRBJ2-5|-|-|13|TRBV7-2
CASSSSRQETQYF
TGTGCCAGCAGTTCGTCGAGGCAAGAGACCCAGTACTTC
>TRBJ1-6|-|-|15|TRBV30
CAWTGFGSSGSPLHF
TGTGCCTGGACGGGCTTCGGCAGTAGCGGTTCACCCCTCCACTTT
>TRBJ1-4|TRBD1|-|16|TRBV5-1
CASSFSETGGSEKLFF
TGCGCCAGCAGCTTTTCGGAGACAGGGGGCAGTGAAAAACTGTTTTTT
>TRBJ2-7|TRBD1|-|14|TRBV6-6
CASSYVTGGYEQYF
TGTGCCAGCAGTTACGTTACAGGGGGATACGAGCAGTACTTC
>TRBJ1-1|-|-|14|TRBV7-3
CASSLSGGATEAFF
TGTGCCAGCAGCTTAAGCGGGGGCGCGACTGAAGCTTTCTTT
>TRBJ2-2|TRBD1|-|19|TRBV11-3
CASSSTLYPGTGLTGELFF
TGTGCCAGCAGCTCCACACTCTATCCCGGGACAGGGCTGACCGGGGAGCTGTTTTTT
>TRBJ1-4|-|-|15|TRBV18
CASSRQGLAGEKLFF
TGTGCCAGCTCACGTCAGGGACTGGCCGGTGAAAAACTGTTTTTT
>TRBJ2-3|TRBD2|-|14|TRBV28
CASGLAGPTDTQYF
TGTGCCAGCGGACTAGCGGGCCCCACAGATACGCAGTATTTT
>TRBJ1-5|-|-|14|TRBV3-1/TRBV3-2
CASSQTGNNQPQHF
TGTGCCAGCAGCCAAACAGGGAACAATCAGCCCCAGCATTTT
>TRBJ2-1|TRBD1|-|15|TRBV28
CASSSGGQGHNEQFF
TGTGCCAGCAGCTCTGGAGGACAGGGTCACAATGAGCAGTTCTTC
>TRBJ1-2|-|-|17|TRBV6-1
CASSEPQGRGTNYGYTF
TGTGCCAGCAGTGAACCCCAGGGGAGGGGGACTAACTATGGCTACACCTTC
>TRBJ2-3|TRBD2|-|14|TRBV7-6
CASSSRLAPDTQYF
TGTGCCAGCAGCTCCAGACTAGCCCCAGATACGCAGTATTTT
>TRBJ2-1|TRBD2|few|15|TRBV7-2
CASSPGLADYNEQFF
TGTGCCAGCAGCCCGGGACTAGCGGATTACAATGAGCAGTTCTTC
>TRBJ1-2|TRBD1|-|15|TRBV11-1
CASSRGQVTNYGYTF
TGTGCCAGCAGCCGAGGACAGGTTACCAACTATGGCTACACCTTC
>TRBJ2-1|TRBD2|-|15|TRBV7-8
CASSLDGRAGNEQFF
TGTGCCAGCAGCTTAGACGGGCGAGCGGGGAATGAGCAGTTCTTC
>TRBJ1-5|-|-|14|TRBV10-3
CAINQGGNNQPQHF
TGTGCCATCAACCAGGGTGGGAACAATCAGCCCCAGCATTTT
>TRBJ1-5|-|-|13|TRBV19
CASNDGKDQPQHF
TGTGCCAGTAATGACGGGAAAGATCAGCCCCAGCATTTT
>TRBJ1-4|TRBD1|-|13|TRBV28
CASSGQGAEKLFF
TGTGCCAGCAGTGGACAGGGGGCTGAAAAACTGTTTTTT
>TRBJ1-3|TRBD1|-|14|TRBV29-1
CSVAGGASGNTIYF
TGCAGCGTTGCAGGGGGCGCCTCTGGAAACACCATATATTTT
>TRBJ2-1|-|-|15|TRBV5-4
CASSLASGYYNEQFF
TGTGCCAGCAGCTTGGCCTCAGGGTACTACAATGAGCAGTTCTTC
>TRBJ1-2|-|-|17|TRBV5-3
CARSFRGGYPKGYGYTF
TGTGCCAGAAGCTTTAGGGGGGGATACCCCAAGGGATATGGCTACACCTTC
>TRBJ2-7|-|-|13|TRBV10-3
CAISALQDYEQYF
TGTGCCATCAGCGCCTTACAGGACTACGAGCAGTACTTC
>TRBJ1-1|TRBD1|-|13|TRBV12-5
CASGLGGTAEAFF
TGTGCTAGTGGTTTGGGGGGGACAGCCGAAGCTTTCTTT
>TRBJ2-1|-|-|15|TRBV6-5
CASSYSGPSYNEQFF
TGTGCCAGCAGTTACTCTGGGCCCTCCTACAATGAGCAGTTCTTC
>TRBJ2-1|-|-|15|TRBV27
CASSLGGGPYNEQFF
TGTGCCAGCAGTTTGGGGGGGGGCCCGTACAATGAGCAGTTCTTC
>TRBJ1-2|TRBD1|-|16|TRBV30
CAWSRAGGAGNYGYTF
TGTGCCTGGAGTCGGGCAGGGGGCGCGGGAAACTATGGCTACACCTTC